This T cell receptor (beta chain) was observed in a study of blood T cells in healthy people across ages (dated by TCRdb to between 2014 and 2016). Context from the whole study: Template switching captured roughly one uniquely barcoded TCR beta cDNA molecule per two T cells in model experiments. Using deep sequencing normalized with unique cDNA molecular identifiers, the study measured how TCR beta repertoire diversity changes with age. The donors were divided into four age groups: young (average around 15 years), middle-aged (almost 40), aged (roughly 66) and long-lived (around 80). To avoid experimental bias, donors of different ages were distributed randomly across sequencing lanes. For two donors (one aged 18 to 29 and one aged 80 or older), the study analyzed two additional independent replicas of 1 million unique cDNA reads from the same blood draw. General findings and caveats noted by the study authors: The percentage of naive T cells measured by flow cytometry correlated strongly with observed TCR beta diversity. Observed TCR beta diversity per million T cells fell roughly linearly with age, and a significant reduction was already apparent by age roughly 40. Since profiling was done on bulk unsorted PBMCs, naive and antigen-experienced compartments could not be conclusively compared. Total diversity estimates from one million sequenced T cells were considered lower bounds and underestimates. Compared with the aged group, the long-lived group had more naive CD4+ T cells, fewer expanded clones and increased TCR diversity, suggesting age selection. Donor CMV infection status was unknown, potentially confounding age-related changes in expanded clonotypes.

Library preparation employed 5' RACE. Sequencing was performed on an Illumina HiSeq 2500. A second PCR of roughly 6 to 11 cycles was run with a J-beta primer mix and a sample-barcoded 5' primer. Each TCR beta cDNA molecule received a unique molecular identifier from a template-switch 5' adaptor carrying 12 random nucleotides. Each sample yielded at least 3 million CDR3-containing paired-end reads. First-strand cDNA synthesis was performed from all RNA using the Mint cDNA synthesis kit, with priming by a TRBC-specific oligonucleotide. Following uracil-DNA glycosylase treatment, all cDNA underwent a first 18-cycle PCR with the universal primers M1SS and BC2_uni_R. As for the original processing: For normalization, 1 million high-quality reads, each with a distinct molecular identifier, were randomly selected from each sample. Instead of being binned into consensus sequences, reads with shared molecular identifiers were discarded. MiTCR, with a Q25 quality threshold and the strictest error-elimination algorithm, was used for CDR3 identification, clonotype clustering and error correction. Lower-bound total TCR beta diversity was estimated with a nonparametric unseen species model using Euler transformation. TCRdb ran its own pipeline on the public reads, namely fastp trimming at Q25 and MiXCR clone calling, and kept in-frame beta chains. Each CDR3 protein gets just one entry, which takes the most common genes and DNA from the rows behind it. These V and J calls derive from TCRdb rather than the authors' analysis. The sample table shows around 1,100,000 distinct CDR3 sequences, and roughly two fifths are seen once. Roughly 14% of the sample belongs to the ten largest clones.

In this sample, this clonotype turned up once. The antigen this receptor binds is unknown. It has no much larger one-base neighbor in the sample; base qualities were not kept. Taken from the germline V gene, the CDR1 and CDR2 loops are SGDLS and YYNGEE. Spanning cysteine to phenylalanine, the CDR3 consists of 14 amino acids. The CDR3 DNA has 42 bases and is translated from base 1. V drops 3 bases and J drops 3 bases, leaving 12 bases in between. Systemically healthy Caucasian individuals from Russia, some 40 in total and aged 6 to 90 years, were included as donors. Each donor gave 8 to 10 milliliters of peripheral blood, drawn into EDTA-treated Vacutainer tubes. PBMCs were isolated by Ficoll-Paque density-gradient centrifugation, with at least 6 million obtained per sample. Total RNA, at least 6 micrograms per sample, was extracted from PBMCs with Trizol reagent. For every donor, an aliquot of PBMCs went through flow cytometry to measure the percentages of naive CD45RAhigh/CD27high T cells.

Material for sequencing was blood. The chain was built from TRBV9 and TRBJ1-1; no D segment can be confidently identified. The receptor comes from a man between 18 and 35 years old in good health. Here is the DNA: TGTGCCAGCAGCGCCGCCCCAGAGGACACTGAAGCTTTCTTT. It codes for CASSAAPEDTEAFF.